This TCR beta chain is from a study of cytomegalovirus exposure and HLA in healthy donors. Study-level results: It was shown in a later analysis that HLA-associated TCR beta chains were more clonally expanded than other, equally common chains. Researchers counted roughly 150 TCR beta chains as cytomegalovirus-associated.

Primers: 60 Vbeta forward and 13 Jbeta reverse. Original processing methods: As a later analysis found, there were 70 million to 80 million unique TCR beta chains, of which roughly 11 million were shared. The protocol was immunoSEQ multiplex PCR, while the TCRdb copy is restricted to in-frame clones and leaves out a portion. Clone size and V and J calls were adopted from that table, with D and trimming inferred from the DNA. The data show about 190,000 clones, roughly 77% seen once. Germline values: CDR1 SGHRS, CDR2 YFSETQ. V shed 0 bases and J shed 1 base, with 10 bases lying between them. CDR3 length: 15 residues. In this sample, this clone turned up a few times. What it recognizes is unknown.

The sequencing input was PBMCs. J is TRBJ1-1 and V is TRBV5-1; TRBD1 is a possible D gene (5 bases). This sequence originates from a woman aged 30 to 39 in good health and CMV-seropositive. In DNA form, the CDR3 reads TGCGCCAGCAGCTTGGCGAGTGGACAGAACACTGAAGCTTTCTTT. Residues: CASSLASGQNTEAFF. Full variable domain (rest looked up from reference TRBV5-1 and TRBJ1-1): KAGVTQTPRYLIKTRGQQVTLSCSPISGHRSVSWYQQTPGQGLQFLFEYFSETQRNKGNFPGRFSGRQFSNSRSEMNVSTLELGDSALYLCASSLASGQNTEAFFGQGTRLTVV.